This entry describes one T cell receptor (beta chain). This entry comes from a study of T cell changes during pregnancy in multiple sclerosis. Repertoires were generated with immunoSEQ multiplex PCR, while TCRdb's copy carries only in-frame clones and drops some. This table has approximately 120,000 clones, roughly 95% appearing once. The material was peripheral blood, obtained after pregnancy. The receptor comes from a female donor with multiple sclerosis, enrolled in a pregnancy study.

The CDR3, as DNA: TGTGCCAGCAGCTTCGGGGACACGGGCTACGAGCAGTACTTC. It is translated as CASSFGDTGYEQYF. The chain carries TRBV7-2 and TRBJ2-7, with TRBD1 as a possible D gene (6 bases). The CDR3 consists of 14 residues. Trimming took off 3 bases at V and 3 bases at J, with 12 bases between the two ends. Germline V gene data show CDR1 as SGHTA and CDR2 as FQGNSA.